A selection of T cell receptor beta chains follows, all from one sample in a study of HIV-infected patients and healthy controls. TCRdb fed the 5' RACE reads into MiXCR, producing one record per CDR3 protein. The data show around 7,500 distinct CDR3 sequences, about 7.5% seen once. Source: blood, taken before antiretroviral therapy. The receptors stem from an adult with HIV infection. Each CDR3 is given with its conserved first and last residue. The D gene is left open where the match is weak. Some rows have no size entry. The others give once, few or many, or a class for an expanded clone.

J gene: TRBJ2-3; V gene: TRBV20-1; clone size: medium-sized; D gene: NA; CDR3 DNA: TGCAGTGCTAGAACGGGACCACCAATAGGGACGCAGTATTTT; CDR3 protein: CSARTGPPIGTQYF
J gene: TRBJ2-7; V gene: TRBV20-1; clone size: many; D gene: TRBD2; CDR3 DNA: TGCAGTGCTATAGCGGGTCTCTCCTACGAGCAGTACTTC; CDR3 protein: CSAIAGLSYEQYF
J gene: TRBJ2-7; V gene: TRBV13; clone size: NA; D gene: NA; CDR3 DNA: TGTGCCAGTCGACTGGCCTTACGGGGCGAGCAGTACTTC; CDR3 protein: CASRLALRGEQYF
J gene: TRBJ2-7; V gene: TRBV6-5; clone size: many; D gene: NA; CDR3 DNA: TGTGCCAGCAGTACCCCTGGGTCCTACGAGCAGTACTTC; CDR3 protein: CASSTPGSYEQYF
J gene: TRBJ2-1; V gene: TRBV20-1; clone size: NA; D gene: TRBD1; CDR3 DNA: TGCAGTGCTAGAGTCGCGACAGGGATCCATGAGCAGTTCTTC; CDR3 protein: CSARVATGIHEQFF
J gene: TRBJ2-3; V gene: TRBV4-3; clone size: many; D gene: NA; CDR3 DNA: TGCGCCAGCAGCCATCTCTTAGGGGTTAACGGGACAGATACGCAGTATTTT; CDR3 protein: CASSHLLGVNGTDTQYF
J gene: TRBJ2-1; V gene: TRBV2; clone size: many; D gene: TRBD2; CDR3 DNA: TGTGCCAGCAGTTGGACAGGACTAGCGCGTAACAATGAGCAGTTCTTC; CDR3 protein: CASSWTGLARNNEQFF
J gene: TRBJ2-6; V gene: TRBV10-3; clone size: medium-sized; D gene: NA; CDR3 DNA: TGTGCCACTCCCGTATACTCTGGGGCCAACGTCCTGACTTTC; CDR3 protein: CATPVYSGANVLTF
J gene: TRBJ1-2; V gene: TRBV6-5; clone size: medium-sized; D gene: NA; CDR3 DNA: TGTGCCAGCAGCCCCGTAGCCGCAGGGGTCCGAGATGGCTACACCTTC; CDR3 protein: CASSPVAAGVRDGYTF
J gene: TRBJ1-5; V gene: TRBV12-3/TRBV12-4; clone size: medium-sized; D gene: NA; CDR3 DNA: TGTGCCAGCAGTCCCCCACCTAGGGTGGGTCAGCCCCAGCATTTT; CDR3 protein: CASSPPPRVGQPQHF
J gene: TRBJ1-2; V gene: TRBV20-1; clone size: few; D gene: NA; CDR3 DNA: TGCAGTGCTAGAGATAAGACCGTGTTGGGCTACACCTTC; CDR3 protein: CSARDKTVLGYTF
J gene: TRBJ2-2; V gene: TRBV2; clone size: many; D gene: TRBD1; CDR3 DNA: TGTGCCAGCACCCGCCTTGGACAGGTGTGGAACACCGGGGAGCTGTTTTTT; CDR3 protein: CASTRLGQVWNTGELFF
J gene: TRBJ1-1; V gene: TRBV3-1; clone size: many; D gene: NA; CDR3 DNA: TGTGCCAGCAGCCAAGGGGGTGGAGGGCCCCGAACTGAAGCTTTCTTT; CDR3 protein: CASSQGGGGPRTEAFF
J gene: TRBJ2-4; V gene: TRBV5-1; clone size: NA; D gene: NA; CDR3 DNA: TGCGCCAGCAGCTCAGGGGCTACCTCCATTCAGTACTTC; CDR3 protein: CASSSGATSIQYF
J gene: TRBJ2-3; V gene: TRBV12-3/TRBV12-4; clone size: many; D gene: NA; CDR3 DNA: TGTGCCAGCAGTTTACTTACGGCAGATACGCAGTATTTT; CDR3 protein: CASSLLTADTQYF
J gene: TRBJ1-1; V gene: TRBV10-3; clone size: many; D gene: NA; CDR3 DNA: TGTGCCATCAGTGAGTCCGCGCCTAGGAACACTGAAGCTTTCTTT; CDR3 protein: CAISESAPRNTEAFF
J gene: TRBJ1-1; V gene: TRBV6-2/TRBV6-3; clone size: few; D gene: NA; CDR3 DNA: TGTGCCAGCAGTCTTACGACGGGGACTGAAGCTTTCTTT; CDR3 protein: CASSLTTGTEAFF
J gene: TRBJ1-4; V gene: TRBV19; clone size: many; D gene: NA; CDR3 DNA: TGTGCCAGTAGTTTGGGTAACAGGAATGAAAAACTGTTTTTT; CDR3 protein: CASSLGNRNEKLFF
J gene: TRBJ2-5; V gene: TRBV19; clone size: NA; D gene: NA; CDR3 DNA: TGTGCCAGTAGTTGGACAGAGCAAGAGACCCAGTACTTC; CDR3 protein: CASSWTEQETQYF
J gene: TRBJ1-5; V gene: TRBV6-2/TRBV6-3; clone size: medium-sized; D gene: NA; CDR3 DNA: TGTGCCAGCAGTTACTCGAGGGACCAGCCCCAGCATTTT; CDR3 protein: CASSYSRDQPQHF
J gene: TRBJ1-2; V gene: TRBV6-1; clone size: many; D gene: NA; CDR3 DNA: TGTGCCAGCAGTGAATGGGCAGGGACGAACGGCTACACCTTC; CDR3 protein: CASSEWAGTNGYTF
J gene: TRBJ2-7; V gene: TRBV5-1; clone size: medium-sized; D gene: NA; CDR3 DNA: TGCGCCAGCAGCTTGCGACAGGACCGCGAGCAGTACTTC; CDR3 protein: CASSLRQDREQYF
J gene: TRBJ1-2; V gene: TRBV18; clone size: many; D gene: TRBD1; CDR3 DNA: TGTGCCAGCTCACCAGGACAGGGCTTCTATGGCTACACCTTC; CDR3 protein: CASSPGQGFYGYTF
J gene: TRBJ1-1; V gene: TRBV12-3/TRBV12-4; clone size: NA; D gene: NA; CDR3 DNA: TGTGCCAGCAGCCCAAACTCATACCTCCACACTGAAGCTTTCTTT; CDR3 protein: CASSPNSYLHTEAFF
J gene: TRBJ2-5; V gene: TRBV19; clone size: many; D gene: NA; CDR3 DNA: TGTGCCAGTAGTATAGCTCCTAGCTTCCAAGAGACCCAGTACTTC; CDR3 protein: CASSIAPSFQETQYF
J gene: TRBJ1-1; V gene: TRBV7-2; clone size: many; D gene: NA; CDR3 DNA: TGTGCCAGCAGCTTATCACAAAACACTGAAGCTTTCTTT; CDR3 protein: CASSLSQNTEAFF
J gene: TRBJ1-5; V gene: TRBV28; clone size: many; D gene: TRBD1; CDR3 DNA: TGTGCCAGCAGCAAAACGTCGGGACAGGGGGCTGATCAGCCCCAGCATTTT; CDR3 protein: CASSKTSGQGADQPQHF
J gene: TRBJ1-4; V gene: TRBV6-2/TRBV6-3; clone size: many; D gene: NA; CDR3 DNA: TGTGCCAGCACCTCCGGGAAGAACCTAGAAAAACTGTTTTTT; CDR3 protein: CASTSGKNLEKLFF
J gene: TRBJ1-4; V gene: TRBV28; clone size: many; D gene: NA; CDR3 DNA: TGTGCCAGCAGTTTACCCCGGGACCAACCGAGGAAGACTAATGAAAAACTGTTTTTT; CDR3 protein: CASSLPRDQPRKTNEKLFF
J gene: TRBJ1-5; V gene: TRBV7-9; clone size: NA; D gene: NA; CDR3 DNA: TGTGCCAGCAGCGCCTCCAGCAATCAGCCCCAGCATTTT; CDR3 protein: CASSASSNQPQHF
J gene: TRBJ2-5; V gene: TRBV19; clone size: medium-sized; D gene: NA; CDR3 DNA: TGTGCCAGCCGGGACACCCGCGCGGGGGAGACCCAGTACTTC; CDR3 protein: CASRDTRAGETQYF
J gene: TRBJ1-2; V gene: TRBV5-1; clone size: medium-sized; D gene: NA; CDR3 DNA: TGCGCCAGCAGATGGGATTGGACAATCCCCGGGGGCTACACCTTC; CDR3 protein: CASRWDWTIPGGYTF
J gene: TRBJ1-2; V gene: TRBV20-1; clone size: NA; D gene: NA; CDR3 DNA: TGCAGTGCTAGAGATCGAACGGTTGGCTACACCTTC; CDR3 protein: CSARDRTVGYTF
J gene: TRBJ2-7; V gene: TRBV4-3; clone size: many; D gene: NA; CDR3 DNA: TGCGCCAGCAGCCAAGATAGGAACAGCTACGAGCAGTACTTC; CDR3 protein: CASSQDRNSYEQYF
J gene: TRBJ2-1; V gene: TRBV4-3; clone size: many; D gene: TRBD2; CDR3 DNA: TGCGCCAGCAGCCAAGACGGGGGCGCGGGGGGGTACAATGAGCAGTTCTTC; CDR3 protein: CASSQDGGAGGYNEQFF
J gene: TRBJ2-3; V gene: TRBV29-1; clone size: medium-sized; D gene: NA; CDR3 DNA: TGCAGCGTTGCAATACAGGGACTGGCGCCAGATACGCAGTATTTT; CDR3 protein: CSVAIQGLAPDTQYF
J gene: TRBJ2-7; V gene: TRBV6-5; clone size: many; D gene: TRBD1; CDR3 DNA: TGTGCCAGCAGGCGACAGGGCTCGGGGCGCGAGCAGTACTTC; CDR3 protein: CASRRQGSGREQYF
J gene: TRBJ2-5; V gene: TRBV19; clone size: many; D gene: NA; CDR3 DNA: TGTGCCAGTCGTTCGGGGCCTTCCGGGACCCAGTACTTC; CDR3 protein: CASRSGPSGTQYF
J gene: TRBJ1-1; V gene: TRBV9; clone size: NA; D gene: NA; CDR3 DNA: TGTGCCAGCAGCGCCTCAACAGGGTTCAGTGAGAAGAACACTGAAGCTTTCTTT; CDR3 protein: CASSASTGFSEKNTEAFF
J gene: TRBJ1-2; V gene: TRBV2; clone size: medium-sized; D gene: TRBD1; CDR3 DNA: TGTGCCAGCAGTGTGTCGAAGGGGGCGCAGGACTATGGCTACACCTTC; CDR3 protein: CASSVSKGAQDYGYTF
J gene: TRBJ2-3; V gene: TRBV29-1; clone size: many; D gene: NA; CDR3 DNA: TGCAGCGTTCCCGGGACTGTATTCACAGATACGCAGTATTTT; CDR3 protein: CSVPGTVFTDTQYF
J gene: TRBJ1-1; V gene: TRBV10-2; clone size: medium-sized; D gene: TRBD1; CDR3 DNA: TGCGCCAGCAGTGAACCCGACAGGGTGAACACTGAAGCTTTCTTT; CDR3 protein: CASSEPDRVNTEAFF
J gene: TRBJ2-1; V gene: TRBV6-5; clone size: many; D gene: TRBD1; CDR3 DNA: TGTGCCAGCAGTTACGTTAGGACAGGGGTATACAATGAGCAGTTCTTC; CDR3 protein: CASSYVRTGVYNEQFF
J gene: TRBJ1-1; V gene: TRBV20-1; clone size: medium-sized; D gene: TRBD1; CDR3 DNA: TGCAGTGCTCTTGGGACAGGCACTGAAGCTTTCTTT; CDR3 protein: CSALGTGTEAFF
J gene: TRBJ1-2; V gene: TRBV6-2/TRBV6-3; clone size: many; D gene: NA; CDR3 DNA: TGTGCCAGCAAGTTTAGTCAATCCTATGGCTACACCTTC; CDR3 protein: CASKFSQSYGYTF